This entry describes one T cell receptor beta chain. These data are taken from a study of cytomegalovirus exposure and HLA in healthy donors. The PCR made use of 60 Vbeta and 13 Jbeta primers. TCRdb keeps only in-frame clones here, not all; method: immunoSEQ multiplex PCR. The data hold 200,000 or so clones, with around 83% observed a single time. Trimming at V came to 5 bases and at J to 4 bases, leaving 6 bases not matched to a gene. This CDR3 region has 15 residues. From germline, CDR1 is SEHNR and CDR2 FQNEAQ (reference sequence). What was sequenced was PBMCs. The source is a woman aged 45-60 years in good health and CMV-seropositive. This chain links TRBV7-9 with TRBJ2-1, with 9 bases identical to TRBD1. CDR3 sequence reads: CASSPSTGGYNEQFF. The CDR3 DNA reads as TGTGCCAGCAGCCCCTCGACAGGGGGATACAATGAGCAGTTCTTC.